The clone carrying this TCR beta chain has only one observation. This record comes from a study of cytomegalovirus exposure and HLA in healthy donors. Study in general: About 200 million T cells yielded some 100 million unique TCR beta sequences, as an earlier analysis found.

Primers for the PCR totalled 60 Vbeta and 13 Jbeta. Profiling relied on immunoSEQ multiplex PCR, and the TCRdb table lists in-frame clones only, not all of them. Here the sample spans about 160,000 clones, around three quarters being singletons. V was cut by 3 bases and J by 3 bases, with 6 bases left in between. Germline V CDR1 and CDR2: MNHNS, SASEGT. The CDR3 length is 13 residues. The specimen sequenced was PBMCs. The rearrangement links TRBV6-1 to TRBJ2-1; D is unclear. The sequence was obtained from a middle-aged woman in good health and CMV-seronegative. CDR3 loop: CASSEFVYNEQFF. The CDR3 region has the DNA TGTGCCAGCAGTGAGTTCGTCTACAATGAGCAGTTCTTC.